Listed below are T cell receptor beta chains from one sample, sequenced in a study of blood T cells in healthy people across ages. TCRdb fed the 5' RACE reads into MiXCR, producing one record per CDR3 protein. The data show about 780,000 distinct CDR3 sequences, with more than 25% seen just once and roughly 3.1% held by the top ten. This sample also appeared in a second study, on T cells of mothers and their children.

The specimen was blood. The receptors here all came from a boy aged 5-17 years in good health. The CDR3 runs from the conserved cysteine through the conserved F or W. D genes are given only for firm matches. Only part of the rows carry a size: once, few, many, or a class if the clone is expanded.

TGCGCCAGCAGCTTGTCTACAGGGAACTATGGCTACACCTTC CASSLSTGNYGYTF TRBJ1-2 TRBV5-1 - few
TGCGCCACCTGGACAGGGGGCACAGATACGCAGTATTTT CATWTGGTDTQYF TRBJ2-3 TRBV10-2 TRBD1 few
TGTGCCAGTAGTAGTTGGGACACAGGTTATCAGCCCCAGCATTTT CASSSWDTGYQPQHF TRBJ1-5 TRBV19 - -
TGCAGCGTTGTATCCGCCTCGGCGTACGCGCAGTACTTC CSVVSASAYAQYF TRBJ2-7 TRBV29-1 - -
TGTGCCAGCTCTCGCCTCGGGCAGGGAAATCAGCCCCAGCATTTT CASSRLGQGNQPQHF TRBJ1-5 TRBV18 - -
TGTGCCAGCAGTTTTTACGGGCGGGGGCTGGCCGCTAATGAAAAACTGTTTTTT CASSFYGRGLAANEKLFF TRBJ1-4 TRBV12-3/TRBV12-4 - -
TGTGCCAGCAGCACCGGGACAGGGTCCGTCGGCTATGGCTACACCTTC CASSTGTGSVGYGYTF TRBJ1-2 TRBV12-3/TRBV12-4 TRBD1 -
TGTGCCAGCAGTCCGGACAGGAGGAACACTGAAGCTTTCTTT CASSPDRRNTEAFF TRBJ1-1 TRBV12-3/TRBV12-4 TRBD1 few
TGCGCCAGCAGCTCCACAAGCGGGGAGGCCTCAGAGACCCAGTACTTC CASSSTSGEASETQYF TRBJ2-5 TRBV5-1 TRBD2 -
TGTGCCAGCAGCCCTCCGACAGGGGGCAATTCACCCCTCCACTTT CASSPPTGGNSPLHF TRBJ1-6 TRBV3-1 TRBD1 -
TGCGCCAGCAGCCACCTGACGGGCGAGCAGTACTTC CASSHLTGEQYF TRBJ2-7 TRBV4-1 - few
TGCGCCAGCAGCTTCGGACAGGGGGCGATAGAGACCCAGTACTTC CASSFGQGAIETQYF TRBJ2-5 TRBV5-1 TRBD1 -
TGCAGTGCTCCCGGGACAGGGGGCTCGAATGAGCAGTTCTTC CSAPGTGGSNEQFF TRBJ2-1 TRBV20-1 TRBD1 few
TGCGCCAGCAGCTTGGAGGCTCCAATCTGGGGCACTGAAGCTTTCTTT CASSLEAPIWGTEAFF TRBJ1-1 TRBV5-1 - few
TGTGCCACCAGTGATTTCGGGGGAGGCTACACCTTC CATSDFGGGYTF TRBJ1-2 TRBV24-1 - -
TGTGCCAGCAGTTGGGGCCAACGGGAAGAGACCCAGTACTTC CASSWGQREETQYF TRBJ2-5 TRBV12-3/TRBV12-4 - few
TGTGCCAGCAGCGTAGGTCTTGGCGGGGAGCGCACAGATACGCAGTATTTT CASSVGLGGERTDTQYF TRBJ2-3 TRBV9 - -
TGCAGCGCCTGCACAGTCACCCAGGGAGAAAAACTGTTTTTT CSACTVTQGEKLFF TRBJ1-4 TRBV29-1 - -
TGCAGTGCTAGAGCTCCGACAGGGGGCCTGCTTGGTGAGACCCAGTACTTC CSARAPTGGLLGETQYF TRBJ2-5 TRBV20-1 TRBD1 -
TGTGCCAGCAGTTTATCGGGGGACCCTCCCTCCTACGAGCAGTACTTC CASSLSGDPPSYEQYF TRBJ2-7 TRBV12-3/TRBV12-4 - -
TGCGCCAGCAGCTTGGACCCGGGACAGACCTACGAGCAGTACTTC CASSLDPGQTYEQYF TRBJ2-7 TRBV5-1 TRBD1 few
TGTGCCAGCAGTGGCGGCAAGGGGGAGACCCAGTACTTC CASSGGKGETQYF TRBJ2-5 TRBV6-5 - -
TGTGCCAGCAGTCCGCGACTAGCGGGGCCGGGTGCTGAGACCCAGTACTTC CASSPRLAGPGAETQYF TRBJ2-5 TRBV27 TRBD2 -
TGTGCCAGCAGTTTAGGGTGGACCGGGGAGCTGTTTTTT CASSLGWTGELFF TRBJ2-2 TRBV12-3/TRBV12-4 - -
TGCAGTGCTAGAGATTGGCAGGGGAACATTCAGTACTTC CSARDWQGNIQYF TRBJ2-4 TRBV20-1 - -
TGTGCCAGCAGCTCTCCGACGGCCTACAATCAGCAGTTCTTC CASSSPTAYNQQFF TRBJ2-1 TRBV7-2 - -
TGTGCCAGCTCAGGCCCCGGCACAGATACGCAGTATTTT CASSGPGTDTQYF TRBJ2-3 TRBV14 - few
TGTGCCAGCAGTTACTCCAGGGTAGACACGGAGACCCAGTACTTC CASSYSRVDTETQYF TRBJ2-5 TRBV6-6 - many
TGTGCCAGCAGCTTTCCCGGACAGGGCAACATGAGCACTGAAGCTTTCTTT CASSFPGQGNMSTEAFF TRBJ1-1 TRBV7-9 TRBD1 -
TGTGCCAGCAGCGGGGGACTAGCGGTACCCTACAATGAGCAGTTCTTC CASSGGLAVPYNEQFF TRBJ2-1 TRBV2 TRBD2 -
TGTGCCAGTAATTCAGGGCGAAACTATGGCTACACCTTC CASNSGRNYGYTF TRBJ1-2 TRBV19 - -
TGTGCCAGCAGCCAAGAGAGTCAGCCGCTCGGAAATAATTCACCCCTCCACTTT CASSQESQPLGNNSPLHF TRBJ1-6 TRBV4-2 - -
TGTGCCAGCAGCCTACGGGACTCTTTCGGGGCAGATACGCAGTATTTT CASSLRDSFGADTQYF TRBJ2-3 TRBV7-9 - few
TGTGCCAGCAGCGTCGGGATGGGTTCACCCCTCCACTTT CASSVGMGSPLHF TRBJ1-6 TRBV7-2 - -
TGCAGCGTAGACGGGACAGAGGCGTACAATGAGCAGTTCTTC CSVDGTEAYNEQFF TRBJ2-1 TRBV29-1 TRBD1 -
TGTGCCAGCAGCGAAGAGGTTTTGGGTACAGATACGCAGTATTTT CASSEEVLGTDTQYF TRBJ2-3 TRBV4-2 - few
TGCAGCGCACGTACACGGCTTAGCACAGATACGCAGTATTTT CSARTRLSTDTQYF TRBJ2-3 TRBV29-1 - -
TGTGCCAGCAGCCAAGCAGGGACAGGGGGTATCACCGGGGAGCTGTTTTTT CASSQAGTGGITGELFF TRBJ2-2 TRBV14 TRBD1 -
TGTGCCAGCAGCGGACCCGGAAGCTCCTACAATGAGCAGTTCTTC CASSGPGSSYNEQFF TRBJ2-1 TRBV9 - few
TGTGCCAGCAGTACAGGGGCGGCGGAGACCCAGTACTTC CASSTGAAETQYF TRBJ2-5 TRBV12-3/TRBV12-4 TRBD1 -
TGTGCCATCTCCGAGGGGGATGGCAATGAGCAGTTCTTC CAISEGDGNEQFF TRBJ2-1 TRBV10-3 - -
TGTGCCAGCAGCCCCCGTAATGGGGGGGTGGGCACTGAAGCTTTCTTT CASSPRNGGVGTEAFF TRBJ1-1 TRBV3-1 - -
TGCGCCAGCAGCGTACCGAACACTGAAGCTTTCTTT CASSVPNTEAFF TRBJ1-1 TRBV5-1 - -
TGTGCCAGCAGCCACAAGGGGGCCGAGGAGACCCAGTACTTC CASSHKGAEETQYF TRBJ2-5 TRBV9 TRBD1 few
TGTGCCACCAGTGGGCCCGGTACCGCCGGGGAGCTGTTTTTT CATSGPGTAGELFF TRBJ2-2 TRBV24-1 - few
TGTGCCAGCGGGACAGTGAACACCGGGGAGCTGTTTTTT CASGTVNTGELFF TRBJ2-2 TRBV2 TRBD1 few
TGTGCCAGCAGTGAAACCAGGGGTCAAGAGACCCAGTACTTC CASSETRGQETQYF TRBJ2-5 TRBV2 - few
TGCGCCAGCAGCGGGGGCAGGGGAACAGATACGCAGTATTTT CASSGGRGTDTQYF TRBJ2-3 TRBV4-1 - few
TGTGCCAGCAGCCGACGGTATGAAGCTTTCTTT CASSRRYEAFF TRBJ1-1 TRBV11-3 - -
TGTGCCCCCGGAAGACAGGGGTATTCACCCCTCCACTTT CAPGRQGYSPLHF TRBJ1-6 TRBV7-3 TRBD1 few
TGTGCCAGCAGCGAGAATACAGGGCAGGGGCAGCCCCAGCATTTT CASSENTGQGQPQHF TRBJ1-5 TRBV11-2 - few
TGTGCCAGCAGCCCGTACGGGCCCAATCAGCCCCAGCATTTT CASSPYGPNQPQHF TRBJ1-5 TRBV7-2 - few
TGCGCCAGCAGCTTGACAGCAGGGCAAGAGACCCAGTACTTC CASSLTAGQETQYF TRBJ2-5 TRBV5-1 - -
TGTGCCAGCAGCGTGGACAGACGTAATGAAAAACTGTTTTTT CASSVDRRNEKLFF TRBJ1-4 TRBV9 - few
TGTGCCAGCAGTTTAGGGACCCGAAAATACTTC CASSLGTRKYF TRBJ2-7 TRBV12-3/TRBV12-4 - -